Following are 27 T cell receptor beta chains from one sample sequenced in a study of blood T cell repertoires in COVID-19. Sequenced by immunoSEQ multiplex PCR; TCRdb stores in-frame clones only, minus some. Of over 200,000 clones listed, about 93% are singletons. The sequenced sample consisted of peripheral blood. The origin of the receptors is a man aged 60 to 69 with COVID-19, enrolled during active disease.

The chain employs TRBV7-6 and TRBJ2-1, with TRBD2 identical over 8 bases. The CDR3 contains 16 residues. The germline V gene encodes CDR1 SGHVS and CDR2 FNYEAQ. Trimming cost V 5 bases and J 0 bases; bases outside gene matches: 6. The CDR3 is CASSPTSELSYNEQFF. CDR3 coding DNA: TGTGCCAGCAGCCCGACTAGCGAACTCTCCTACAATGAGCAGTTCTTC.

The chain joins TRBV23-1 to TRBJ2-7; no clear D gene. TRBV23-1 falls under the ORF class, with uncertain function. The V end was cut by 3 bases, the J end by 3 bases, with 6 bases between. This CDR3 has 12 residues. The CDR3 DNA reads TGCGCCAGCAGTCAGTACAGCTACGAGCAGTACTTC. Encoded protein: CASSQYSYEQYF.

V and J are TRBV28 and TRBJ2-3; possible D gene TRBD1, 6 bases. CDR3 length: 14 residues. V shed 1 base and J shed 4 bases, with 9 bases lying between them. Germline V gene lookup returns CDR1 MDHEN and CDR2 SYDVKM. This CDR3 is CASSLLGASDTQYF. The CDR3 coding sequence is TGTGCCAGCAGTTTATTGGGGGCATCAGATACGCAGTATTTT.

The chain joins TRBV20-1 to TRBJ1-4; D may be TRBD1 (5 bases). The germline gives CDR1 DFQATT, CDR2 SNEGSKA (reference sequence). The CDR3 contains 13 residues. V was pared by 3 bases and J by 8 bases, with 13 bases between. The CDR3 DNA reads TGCAGTGCTAGTCAGGGATCAACCGAAAAACTGTTTTTT. Translating it yields CSASQGSTEKLFF.

J is TRBJ1-6 and V is TRBV5-6; 8 positions agree with TRBD1. The germline CDR1 and CDR2 sequences are SGHDT and YYEEEE. The CDR3 runs to 12 residues. The V segment lost 7 bases and the J segment 7 bases; nucleotides outside the gene matches: 1. The DNA for the CDR3 is TGTGCCAGCGGACAGGGCAATTCACCCCTCCACTTT. Its protein is CASGQGNSPLHF. The full variable domain, with the rest looked up from reference TRBV5-6 and TRBJ1-6, is DAGVTQSPTHLIKTRGQQVTLRCSPKSGHDTVSWYQQALGQGPQFIFQYYEEEERQRGNFPDRFSGHQFPNYSSELNVNALLLGDSALYLCASGQGNSPLHFGNGTRLTVT.

The chain carries TRBV9 and TRBJ2-1, with D perhaps TRBD2 (5 bases). V lost 4 bases, J lost 0 bases, and 11 bases lay in between. The CDR3 covers 15 residues. The germline V gene has CDR1 SGDLS and CDR2 YYNGEE. CDR3 DNA sequence: TGTGCCAGCAGCACACGAGGGAGCTCCTACAATGAGCAGTTCTTC. Protein product: CASSTRGSSYNEQFF.

V usage is TRBV3-1 (or the pseudogene TRBV3-2) and J usage is TRBJ2-7; 7 nucleotides match TRBD2. After removal of 2 bases from V and 0 bases from J, the junction contained 4 bases not matched to a gene. This CDR3 spans 15 amino acids. The germline V gene encodes CDR1 LGHDT and CDR2 YNNKEL (reference sequence). The CDR3 here is CASSQPGLNSYEQYF. CDR3 bases: TGTGCCAGCAGCCAACCGGGACTAAACTCCTACGAGCAGTACTTC.

The J gene is TRBJ2-7, the V gene TRBV29-1, with TRBD2 identical over 10 bases. The CDR3 length is 13 residues. The germline gives CDR1 SQVTM, CDR2 ANQGSEA. V shed 7 bases and J 4 bases; nucleotides not matched to a gene: 7. CDR3 residues: CSDTSGIEYEQYF. The CDR3 nucleotides are TGCAGCGATACTAGCGGGATTGAGTACGAGCAGTACTTC.

The chain uses TRBV6-5 and TRBJ1-2; 9 bases fit TRBD1. V lost 6 bases to trimming and J lost 7 bases; unmatched junction nucleotides: 12. Germline lookup yields CDR1 MNHEY and CDR2 SVGAGI. This CDR3 spans 15 amino acids. The chain's CDR3 is CASRWGQGGQTGYTF. The CDR3, as DNA: TGTGCCAGCAGGTGGGGACAGGGAGGCCAGACTGGCTACACCTTC.

This chain uses TRBV19 with TRBJ1-4, with 8 bases lining up with TRBD1. The germline V gene encodes CDR1 LNHDA and CDR2 SQIVND (reference sequence). Unmatched junction bases numbered 10, after V lost 5 bases and J lost 8 bases. CDR3 length: 15 amino acids. This CDR3 reads CASSSWTGYGEKLFF. The CDR3 nucleotides are TGTGCCAGTAGTTCTTGGACAGGGTATGGAGAAAAACTGTTTTTT. Using reference TRBV19 and TRBJ1-4 for the parts outside the CDR3, the full variable domain is DGGITQSPKYLFRKEGQNVTLSCEQNLNHDAMYWYRQDPGQGLRLIYYSQIVNDFQKGDIAEGYSVSREKKESFPLTVTSAQKNPTAFYLCASSSWTGYGEKLFFGSGTQLSVL.

This clone was picked up a small number of times. The chain is built from TRBV5-1 and TRBJ2-2; D remains ambiguous. The V gene's germline CDR1 is SGHRS and CDR2 YFSETQ. The CDR3 extends over 16 amino acids. V gave up 5 bases and J gave up 0 bases, with 14 bases separating them. CDR3 sequence: CASSFRQDPNTGELFF. The CDR3 coding sequence is TGCGCCAGCAGTTTTCGACAAGATCCGAACACCGGGGAGCTGTTTTTT.

The V and J genes are TRBV5-4 and TRBJ2-3; tentative D call: TRBD1 (6 bases). The CDR3 is 14 residues long. With 1 base removed from V and 2 bases from J, the gap between germline ends came to 8 bases. Germline CDR1 reads SGHNT; CDR2 reads YYREEE (reference sequence). The CDR3 region is CASSLSGVTDTQYF. Written as DNA, the CDR3 is TGTGCCAGCAGCTTGTCAGGGGTCACAGATACGCAGTATTTT.

The J gene is TRBJ2-7, the V gene TRBV21-1; TRBD2 is taken as the D call from the table, unchecked against the DNA. TRBV21-1 is termed a pseudogene. The CDR3 has 20 residues. The CDR3 spells CASSNLQTGELASGAYEQYF. DNA for the CDR3: TGTGCCAGCAGCAACCTCCAAACTGGAGAGCTCGCCTCGGGGGCCTACGAGCAGTACTTC.

This chain uses TRBV5-1 with TRBJ2-5; 10 bases are shared with TRBD1. This CDR3 comprises 13 residues. Germline V gives CDR1 SGHRS, CDR2 YFSETQ. Unmatched junction bases numbered 7, after V lost 1 base and J lost 13 bases. The CDR3 loop is CASSLTGTGARYF. CDR3 in DNA: TGCGCCAGCAGCTTGACCGGGACAGGGGCCCGGTACTTC.

This clone was counted only a few times. The V and J genes are TRBV3-1 (or the pseudogene TRBV3-2) and TRBJ2-1; 7 bases are a match to TRBD1. Germline assignment: CDR1 LGHDT and CDR2 YNNKEL (reference sequence). CDR3 length: 16 residues. V dropped 4 bases and J dropped 9; count of bases not matched to a gene: 15. CDR3 in DNA: TGTGCCAGCAGCCGGGCGACAGGGCCCTCGATTGGTGAGCAGTTCTTC. Protein sequence: CASSRATGPSIGEQFF.

CDR3 nucleotides: TGTGCCAGCAGCCCCCCCCCGGGGGGAGGTTACACTGAAGCTTTCTTT. Translated, it gives CASSPPPGGGYTEAFF. The rearrangement joins TRBV9 to TRBJ1-1; tentatively, D is TRBD1 (5 bases). CDR1 is SGDLS, CDR2 YYNGEE, per germline. V lost 4 bases and J lost 3, with 19 bases in between. CDR3 size: 16 residues. The complete variable domain, with remaining parts taken from reference TRBV9 and TRBJ1-1, reads DSGVTQTPKHLITATGQRVTLRCSPRSGDLSVYWYQQSLDQGLQFLIQYYNGEERAKGNILERFSAQQFPDLHSELNLSSLELGDSALYFCASSPPPGGGYTEAFFGQGTRLTVV.

J is TRBJ1-1 and V is TRBV10-3, with 7 bases fitting TRBD1. After removal of 4 bases from V and 6 bases from J, the junction contained 14 bases not matched to a gene. Germline V lookup: CDR1 ENHRY, CDR2 SYGVKD. This CDR3 has 16 amino acids. CDR3 amino acids: CAISGDRAGNRAEAFF. The CDR3 nucleotides read TGTGCCATCAGTGGAGACAGGGCTGGGAATCGAGCTGAAGCTTTCTTT.

The V call is TRBV2, the J call TRBJ1-6, with D maybe TRBD1 (6 bases). CDR1 and CDR2 (germline): SNHLY, FYNNEI. V shed 6 bases and J shed 7 bases, with 16 bases lying between them. This CDR3 region has 15 residues. The CDR3 sequence: CASRVTGGENSPLHF. In DNA, the CDR3 is TGTGCCAGCAGAGTGACAGGTGGAGAGAATTCACCCCTCCACTTT.

The chain recombines TRBV6-1 with TRBJ1-1; TRBD1 aligns across 7 bases. The CDR3 extends over 16 amino acids. The V and J ends lost 3 bases and 4 bases, in that order; junction bases with no gene match: 11. Germline V CDR1 and CDR2: MNHNS, SASEGT. The CDR3 nucleotides read TGTGCCAGCAGTGACCCCCCTGGACAGGCCTTCACTGAAGCTTTCTTT. Encoded protein: CASSDPPGQAFTEAFF.

This clone was counted ten times or more. This sequence joins TRBV19 and TRBJ1-1; 7 bases map to TRBD1. CDR1 and CDR2 from the germline V gene are LNHDA and SQIVND (reference sequence). The J segment lost 6 bases and the V segment lost 3 bases, leaving 4 bases of the junction unmatched. The CDR3 totals 13 residues. Here the CDR3 reads CASSIRDRAEAFF. The CDR3 nucleotides read TGTGCCAGTAGTATCCGAGACAGGGCTGAAGCTTTCTTT. The full variable domain, its missing parts supplied by reference TRBV19 and TRBJ1-1, is DGGITQSPKYLFRKEGQNVTLSCEQNLNHDAMYWYRQDPGQGLRLIYYSQIVNDFQKGDIAEGYSVSREKKESFPLTVTSAQKNPTAFYLCASSIRDRAEAFFGQGTRLTVV.

The V gene is TRBV5-1, the J gene TRBJ2-2; D call uncertain. Germline CDR1 SGHRS, CDR2 YFSETQ. V shed 4 bases and J shed 6 bases, with 7 bases lying between them. The CDR3 length is 12 residues. This CDR3 reads CASSLSPGELFF. The CDR3 coding sequence is TGCGCCAGCAGCCTGAGTCCCGGGGAGCTGTTTTTT.

The chain has TRBV28 and TRBJ1-2, with 9 bases matching TRBD1. The junction had 6 bases not matched to a gene; V was cut back by 6 bases and J by 4 bases. CDR3 length: 14 residues. Germline lookup yields CDR1 MDHEN and CDR2 SYDVKM. CDR3 sequence (DNA): TGTGCCAGCAGAGCGACAGGGGGACTCTATGGCTACACCTTC. Translating gives CASRATGGLYGYTF.

The rearrangement joins TRBV5-8 to TRBJ2-3, with TRBD1 identical over 7 bases. The V segment lost 1 base and the J segment 2 bases; nucleotides outside the gene matches: 10. CDR3 size: 17 residues. Per the germline V gene, CDR1 is SGHTS and CDR2 is YDEGEE. Written as DNA, the CDR3 is TGTGCCAGCAGCTTGATTAGCTCCGGGACAGTCACAGATACGCAGTATTTT. This gives the protein CASSLISSGTVTDTQYF.

The chain recombines TRBV18 with TRBJ2-7; 8 bases are shared with TRBD2. Looked up from germline, CDR1 is KGHSH and CDR2 is LQKENI. The CDR3 has 14 residues. V was clipped by 1 base and J by 3 bases; unmatched bases: 2. The CDR3 coding sequence is TGTGCCAGCTCACCACGACGGGAGGGCTACGAGCAGTACTTC. Its protein is CASSPRREGYEQYF. The whole variable domain, remainder taken from reference TRBV18 and TRBJ2-7, is NAGVMQNPRHLVRRRGQEARLRCSPMKGHSHVYWYRQLPEEGLKFMVYLQKENIIDESGMPKERFSAEFPKEGPSILRIQQVVRGDSAAYFCASSPRREGYEQYFGPGTRLTVT.

This clone is a singleton in its sample. The gene calls are TRBV5-6 and TRBJ1-1; D possibly corresponds to TRBD1 (6 bases). Germline CDR1 reads SGHDT; CDR2 reads YYEEEE. Trimming stripped 0 bases from V and 1 base from J, with 7 bases between. The CDR3 spans 14 residues. This CDR3 is CASSLAGANTEAFF. CDR3 in DNA: TGTGCCAGCAGCTTGGCAGGGGCGAACACTGAAGCTTTCTTT.

This clone appeared once. The chain recombines TRBV7-8 with TRBJ2-3; possible D gene TRBD2, 6 bases. This CDR3 contains 16 residues. Germline lookup yields CDR1 SGHVS and CDR2 FQNEAQ. V lost 0 bases, J lost 6 bases, and 16 bases lay in between. The CDR3 sequence is CASSLAGTFRGDTQYF. In nucleotides, the CDR3 is TGTGCCAGCAGCTTAGCCGGGACTTTTAGGGGCGATACGCAGTATTTT.

This chain uses TRBV27 with TRBJ1-2; 8 bases agree with TRBD1. The V and J ends lost 5 bases and 4 bases, in that order; junction bases with no gene match: 9. This CDR3 spans 15 amino acids. CDR1 is MNHEY, CDR2 SMNVEV, per germline (reference sequence). This CDR3 is CASSPGQGFAYGYTF. The CDR3 coding sequence is TGTGCCAGCAGTCCAGGACAGGGATTCGCCTATGGCTACACCTTC.